The 20 T cell receptor beta chains below were found in one sample sequenced in a study of blood T cell repertoires in COVID-19. Generated by immunoSEQ multiplex PCR, the TCRdb table keeps only in-frame clones and is missing some. The sample contains 42,000 or so clones, more than 75% of which appear only once. Source material: peripheral blood. These receptors were obtained from a man aged 80 or over with acute or convalescent COVID-19.

The chain links TRBV18 to TRBJ1-6; weak D call: TRBD1 (6 bases). Germline-derived CDR1 and CDR2 are KGHSH and LQKENI. V was shortened by 5 bases and J by 7 bases, with 15 bases between the two germline ends. CDR3 length equals 15 residues. The CDR3 DNA follows: TGTGCCAGCTCATCTGTCGAGGGGGGGAATTCACCCCTCCACTTT. The encoded protein is CASSSVEGGNSPLHF.

The count of this clone is one. The chain is built from TRBV9 and TRBJ2-3; D gene unclear. The CDR3 length is 14 residues. With 0 bases removed from V and 2 bases from J, the gap between germline ends came to 7 bases. Germline-derived CDR1 and CDR2 are SGDLS and YYNGEE. For the CDR3, the DNA is TGTGCCAGCAGCGTAGTACAGAACACAGATACGCAGTATTTT. Translating it yields CASSVVQNTDTQYF.

This chain links TRBV19 with TRBJ1-1; 7 nucleotides line up with TRBD1. Germline V gene sequence: CDR1 LNHDA, CDR2 SQIVND (reference sequence). Trimming removed 5 bases from V and 5 bases from J; junction bases left unmatched: 5. The CDR3 contains 13 residues. The chain's CDR3 is CASSRDRATEAFF. CDR3 sequence (DNA): TGTGCCAGTAGTCGGGACAGAGCGACTGAAGCTTTCTTT.

The chain carries TRBV6-6 and TRBJ2-7; 7 bases agree with TRBD1. Germline V gives CDR1 MNHNY, CDR2 SVGAGI (reference sequence). The J segment lost 3 bases and the V segment lost 4 bases, leaving 6 bases of the junction unmatched. The CDR3 is 14 amino acids. CDR3 amino acids: CASSSPGTDYEQYF. The CDR3 DNA follows: TGTGCCAGCAGTTCGCCAGGGACAGACTACGAGCAGTACTTC.

V and J are TRBV3-1 (or the pseudogene TRBV3-2) and TRBJ2-3; 10 nucleotides align to TRBD2. V shed 4 bases and J 3 bases; nucleotides not matched to a gene: 10. CDR3 length: 17 amino acids. Germline assignment: CDR1 LGHDT and CDR2 YNNKEL (reference sequence). Here the CDR3 reads CASSRRKAGGYTDTQYF. The CDR3 region has the DNA TGTGCCAGCAGCCGAAGAAAAGCGGGGGGGTATACAGATACGCAGTATTTT.

The chain is built from TRBV4-2 and TRBJ2-1; weak D call: TRBD2 (7 bases). The V gene lost 3 bases and the J gene lost 0 bases, with 12 bases spanning the gap. Germline V gene data show CDR1 as LGHNA and CDR2 as YNFKEQ. CDR3 length: 16 residues. This CDR3 reads CASSQSGTSSYNEQFF. Written as DNA, the CDR3 is TGTGCCAGCAGCCAGAGCGGGACAAGCTCCTACAATGAGCAGTTCTTC.

In this sample, this clone turned up a few times. The V call is TRBV2, the J call TRBJ2-5, with TRBD1 matching 10 bases. CDR1 is SNHLY, CDR2 FYNNEI, per germline. This CDR3 comprises 14 residues. V shed 4 bases and J 5 bases; nucleotides not matched to a gene: 4. The CDR3 region is CASSADRGRETQYF. The CDR3 nucleotides read TGTGCCAGCAGTGCAGACAGGGGGCGGGAGACCCAGTACTTC. The variable domain in full, with the rest retrieved from reference TRBV2 and TRBJ2-5, is EPEVTQTPSHQVTQMGQEVILRCVPISNHLYFYWYRQILGQKVEFLVSFYNNEISEKSEIFDDQFSVERPDGSNFTLKIRSTKLEDSAMYFCASSADRGRETQYFGPGTRLLVL.

The chain combines TRBV18 with TRBJ1-1; 9 bases line up with TRBD1. The CDR3 spans 14 residues. Germline V gene sequence: CDR1 KGHSH, CDR2 LQKENI. J was trimmed by 1 base and V by 3 bases; bases with no gene match: 0. The CDR3, as DNA: TGTGCCAGCTCACCGGGACAGGGGAACACTGAAGCTTTCTTT. This sequence encodes CASSPGQGNTEAFF. The complete variable domain, with remaining parts taken from reference TRBV18 and TRBJ1-1, reads NAGVMQNPRHLVRRRGQEARLRCSPMKGHSHVYWYRQLPEEGLKFMVYLQKENIIDESGMPKERFSAEFPKEGPSILRIQQVVRGDSAAYFCASSPGQGNTEAFFGQGTRLTVV.

The rearrangement uses TRBV7-2 and TRBJ2-7, with TRBD1 matching 7 bases. V dropped 5 bases and J dropped 2; count of bases not matched to a gene: 9. The CDR3 is 15 residues long. Germline values: CDR1 SGHTA, CDR2 FQGNSA. The DNA of the CDR3 is TGTGCCAGCAGCGCGAAGACAGGGATCCCCTACGAGCAGTACTTC. It is translated as CASSAKTGIPYEQYF. Full variable domain (remainder filled in from reference TRBV7-2 and TRBJ2-7): GAGVSQSPSNKVTEKGKDVELRCDPISGHTALYWYRQSLGQGLEFLIYFQGNSAPDKSGLPSDRFSAERTGGSVSTLTIQRTQQEDSAVYLCASSAKTGIPYEQYFGPGTRLTVT.

The chain is built from TRBV20-1 and TRBJ2-7; D is uncertain. Germline V gene lookup returns CDR1 DFQATT and CDR2 SNEGSKA (reference sequence). Trimming cost V 3 bases and J 3 bases, with 6 bases left between them. This CDR3 region has 11 residues. The CDR3 loop reads CSARGVYEQYF. The CDR3, as DNA: TGCAGTGCTAGGGGCGTCTACGAGCAGTACTTC.

This chain connects TRBV11-2 to TRBJ2-2; 7 bases line up with TRBD2. J gave up 7 bases and V 3 bases, and 8 bases lay outside the gene matches. The CDR3 consists of 15 residues. Germline values: CDR1 SGHAT, CDR2 FQNNGV. DNA for the CDR3: TGTGCCAGCAGCTTGGGGAGGGCCGGGATCGGGGAGCTGTTTTTT. Amino acid sequence: CASSLGRAGIGELFF.

V gene TRBV7-9 combines with J gene TRBJ2-3; 13 positions match TRBD2. V lost 5 bases and J lost 2; bases outside the gene matches: 4. The CDR3 is made up of 16 amino acids. From germline, CDR1 is SEHNR and CDR2 FQNEAQ (reference sequence). The CDR3 region has the DNA TGTGCCAGCAGCATAACTAGCGGGGGGGCCACAGATACGCAGTATTTT. Translated, it gives CASSITSGGATDTQYF.

The genes are TRBV2 and TRBJ1-4; 7 bases agree with TRBD1. Losses at the gene ends were 10 bases for V and 8 bases for J; bases not matched to a gene: 10. Germline assignment: CDR1 SNHLY and CDR2 FYNNEI. This CDR3 has 13 residues. In DNA form, the CDR3 reads TGTGCCACCGGGGGACAGATGGGGGAAAAACTGTTTTTT. Protein sequence: CATGGQMGEKLFF.

This chain joins TRBV28 and TRBJ1-1; 8 bases line up with TRBD1. The trim removed 5 bases at V and 7 bases at J, leaving 12 bases unmatched. Germline-derived CDR1 and CDR2 are MDHEN and SYDVKM. This CDR3 spans 15 amino acids. This CDR3 reads CASSPYRGKGFEAFF. CDR3 DNA: TGTGCCAGCAGTCCATACAGGGGGAAGGGGTTTGAAGCTTTCTTT.

The rearrangement uses TRBV5-4 and TRBJ2-1; the match to TRBD2 covers 7 bases. The CDR3 is 13 amino acids. V shed 1 base and J 6 bases; nucleotides not matched to a gene: 1. Germline V lookup: CDR1 SGHNT, CDR2 YYREEE (reference sequence). CDR3 DNA sequence: TGTGCCAGCAGCTTGAGGACTAGCAATGAGCAGTTCTTC. It specifies CASSLRTSNEQFF.

The CDR3 nucleotides are TGCAGCGCCGACAGGGGTAACACCGGGGAGCTGTTTTTT. Its protein product is CSADRGNTGELFF. The chain uses TRBV29-1 and TRBJ2-2, with 8 bases identical to TRBD1. Germline V lookup: CDR1 SQVTM, CDR2 ANQGSEA. This CDR3 has 13 amino acids. J lost 2 bases, V lost 7 bases, and 3 bases had no gene match.

This rearrangement joins TRBV3-1 (or the pseudogene TRBV3-2) to TRBJ1-3, with D possibly TRBD1 on 5 matching bases. This CDR3 has 14 amino acids. Germline lookup yields CDR1 LGHDT and CDR2 YNNKEL (reference sequence). Trimming cost V 5 bases and J 3 bases, with 11 bases left between them. The CDR3 nucleotides are TGTGCCAGCAGCATCACAGGAGTTGGAAACACCATATATTTT. Its translation: CASSITGVGNTIYF.

CDR3 amino acids: CASSPPGQLYNEQFF. CDR3 DNA: TGTGCCAGCTCACCACCGGGACAGCTCTACAATGAGCAGTTCTTC. This chain connects TRBV18 to TRBJ2-1; 7 positions agree with TRBD1. V shed 0 bases, J shed 3 bases, and the junction held 2 bases outside the gene matches. The CDR3 loop spans 15 amino acids. Germline values: CDR1 KGHSH, CDR2 LQKENI.

The rearrangement links TRBV10-3 to TRBJ2-2, with TRBD1 matching over 8 bases. This CDR3 has 14 residues. Germline assignment: CDR1 ENHRY and CDR2 SYGVKD. The trim removed 2 bases at V and 6 bases at J, leaving 2 bases unmatched. In DNA, the CDR3 is TGTGCCATCAGTGAGGGACAGGGCCCCGGGGAGCTGTTTTTT. This gives the protein CAISEGQGPGELFF.

The chain carries TRBV3-1 (or the pseudogene TRBV3-2) and TRBJ1-5, with a possible D match to TRBD1 (6 bases). This CDR3 spans 14 amino acids. Trimming stripped 2 bases from V and 1 base from J, with 6 bases between. The germline CDR1 and CDR2 sequences are LGHDT and YNNKEL (reference sequence). The CDR3 DNA reads as TGTGCCAGCAGCCAACAGGGGAGCAATCAGCCCCAGCATTTT. Amino acid sequence: CASSQQGSNQPQHF.